These T cell receptor beta chains were read from a single sample in a study of T cell responses to AZD1222 COVID-19 vaccine. Sequenced by immunoSEQ multiplex PCR; TCRdb stores in-frame clones only, minus some. The sample holds 150,000 to 200,000 clones, approximately 95% seen once. The specimen comprised peripheral blood, sampled on day 0 of AZD1222 vaccination. The receptor source for this set is an adult in good health. CDR3s include the opening cysteine and the closing phenylalanine or tryptophan. The order of the fields is D gene, clone size, J gene, V gene, CDR3 protein, CDR3 DNA. D genes are given only for firm matches. The size of a clone is reported for some rows only, either as once, few or many, or as a class for expanded clones.

- - TRBJ2-6 TRBV6-2/TRBV6-3 CASSYDNSGANVLTF TGTGCCAGCAGTTACGACAACTCTGGGGCCAACGTCCTGACTTTC
- - TRBJ1-5 TRBV2 CASSVGQSGQPQHF TGTGCCAGCAGTGTTGGGCAAAGCGGTCAGCCCCAGCATTTT
- - TRBJ1-5 TRBV5-1 CASSFGEAEQPQHF TGCGCCAGCAGCTTCGGGGAGGCGGAGCAGCCCCAGCATTTT
- - TRBJ2-2 TRBV29-1 CSVGGLGTGELFF TGCAGCGTTGGAGGGTTGGGCACCGGGGAGCTGTTTTTT
TRBD1 - TRBJ1-1 TRBV10-2 CASGGQTNTEAFF TGCGCCAGCGGGGGACAGACGAACACTGAAGCTTTCTTT
TRBD2 once TRBJ2-7 TRBV4-1 CASSLGRGLVYEQYF TGCGCCAGCAGCCTGGGACGGGGACTAGTCTACGAGCAGTACTTC
TRBD1 - TRBJ2-5 TRBV5-8 CASSPKDRAQETQYF TGTGCCAGCAGCCCTAAGGACAGGGCCCAAGAGACCCAGTACTTC
- - TRBJ2-7 TRBV10-1 CASTRGVGYEQYF TGCGCCAGCACGCGTGGTGTGGGCTACGAGCAGTACTTC
- - TRBJ2-7 TRBV6-5 CASRRGVGYYEQYF TGTGCCAGCAGGCGAGGGGTTGGCTACTACGAGCAGTACTTC
TRBD1 - TRBJ1-2 TRBV2 CASRDRAAYGYTF TGTGCCAGCAGAGACAGGGCGGCCTATGGCTACACCTTC
TRBD1 - TRBJ1-2 TRBV5-1 CASSTDRGQGGYTF TGCGCCAGCAGCACGGACAGGGGGCAGGGTGGCTACACCTTC
- - TRBJ1-5 TRBV3-1/TRBV3-2 CASSQDLGNQPQHF TGTGCCAGCAGCCAAGATCTAGGGAATCAGCCCCAGCATTTT
TRBD1 - TRBJ1-1 TRBV10-1 CASSEPGQGRTEAFF TGCGCCAGCAGTGAGCCGGGACAGGGAAGGACTGAAGCTTTCTTT
- - TRBJ1-2 TRBV7-9 CASSFIGVPEGYTF TGTGCCAGCAGCTTCATCGGGGTTCCCGAAGGCTACACCTTC
- - TRBJ2-7 TRBV5-1 CASSLASLYEQYF TGCGCCAGCAGCTTAGCTTCCCTCTACGAGCAGTACTTC
- - TRBJ1-3 TRBV19 CASSTDLFNTIYF TGTGCCAGTAGTACGGATCTCTTTAACACCATATATTTT
- - TRBJ2-5 TRBV19 CASSIAHQETQYF TGTGCCAGTAGTATAGCGCACCAAGAGACCCAGTACTTC
TRBD2 - TRBJ2-1 TRBV3-1/TRBV3-2 CASSQVVSGSPVFF TGTGCCAGCAGCCAAGTTGTTAGCGGGAGTCCCGTGTTCTTC
TRBD2 - TRBJ2-1 TRBV5-1 CASSATSGRPRLSEQFF TGCGCCAGCAGCGCGACTAGCGGGAGGCCCCGGTTGAGTGAGCAGTTCTTC
- - TRBJ1-2 TRBV6-2/TRBV6-3 CASSYSWTGNYGYTF TGTGCCAGCAGTTACTCCTGGACGGGAAACTATGGCTACACCTTC
- - TRBJ1-5 TRBV10-1 CARDEQGAAFKPQHF TGCGCCAGGGATGAACAGGGAGCAGCTTTTAAGCCCCAGCATTTT
TRBD1 - TRBJ1-3 TRBV7-9 CASSPRTGGLRNTIYF TGTGCCAGCAGCCCTAGGACAGGGGGCCTCAGAAACACCATATATTTT
- - TRBJ1-6 TRBV11-2 CASSPTYEGNSPLHF TGTGCCAGCAGCCCCACTTATGAGGGAAATTCACCCCTCCACTTT
- - TRBJ1-2 TRBV7-9 CASSPLVWGDGYTF TGTGCCAGCAGCCCCCTCGTTTGGGGGGATGGCTACACCTTC
- - TRBJ1-2 TRBV5-5 CASSLERRGYTF TGTGCCAGCAGCTTGGAGCGGCGGGGCTACACCTTC
- - TRBJ1-1 TRBV29-1 CSVTAGWEAFF TGCAGCGTAACAGCGGGTTGGGAAGCTTTCTTT
- - TRBJ1-1 TRBV6-5 CASSSPPMNTEAFF TGTGCCAGCAGTTCCCCTCCCATGAACACTGAAGCTTTCTTT
- - TRBJ2-5 TRBV11-2 CASSNRRGPKVTQYF TGTGCCAGCAGTAACCGAAGGGGACCGAAGGTCACCCAGTACTTC
- - TRBJ1-1 TRBV12-2 CASRSTSDRGDTEAFF TGTGCAAGTCGCTCAACATCCGACAGGGGAGACACTGAAGCTTTCTTT
- - TRBJ1-2 TRBV6-5 CASIKIGPRYSYTF TGTGCCAGCATCAAAATCGGACCCCGGTACAGCTACACCTTC
- once TRBJ2-2 TRBV14 CASSQDRSLSGDTGELFF TGTGCCAGCAGCCAAGACAGGAGCTTGTCAGGGGACACCGGGGAGCTGTTTTTT
TRBD1 - TRBJ2-7 TRBV6-5 CASSTGTASYEQYF TGTGCCAGCAGTACCGGGACAGCCAGTTACGAGCAGTACTTC
TRBD1 - TRBJ1-1 TRBV27 CASSSTRTGVDTEAFF TGTGCCAGCAGTTCGACCCGGACAGGGGTGGACACTGAAGCTTTCTTT
- - TRBJ1-1 TRBV10-2 CASKVTGVGTEAFF TGCGCCAGCAAGGTAACCGGGGTGGGCACTGAAGCTTTCTTT
TRBD1 - TRBJ1-1 TRBV18 CASSQGTESAFF TGTGCCAGCTCACAAGGGACAGAGTCAGCTTTCTTT
TRBD2 - TRBJ2-7 TRBV5-4 CASTEGLAGEYEQYF TGTGCCAGCACCGAGGGACTAGCGGGAGAGTACGAGCAGTACTTC
- once TRBJ2-7 TRBV7-8 CASSLPRKGSAEQYF TGTGCCAGCAGCTTGCCCCGTAAGGGATCCGCCGAGCAGTACTTC
- - TRBJ2-2 TRBV29-1 CSVDRGAGELFF TGCAGCGTCGATCGAGGGGCCGGGGAGCTGTTTTTT
- once TRBJ2-2 TRBV7-6 CASSSLPGATGELFF TGTGCCAGCAGCTCCTTGCCCGGAGCGACCGGGGAGCTGTTTTTT
TRBD2 - TRBJ2-1 TRBV2 CASSEASGSPDEQFF TGTGCCAGCAGTGAGGCTAGCGGGAGCCCCGATGAGCAGTTCTTC
TRBD1 - TRBJ2-3 TRBV24-1 CATSDPGQGVTDTQYF TGTGCCACCAGTGACCCGGGACAGGGGGTCACAGATACGCAGTATTTT
TRBD1 once TRBJ1-2 TRBV6-1 CASSEGQGLGYTF TGTGCCAGCAGTGAGGGACAGGGGTTAGGCTACACCTTC
TRBD1 - TRBJ1-2 TRBV7-8 CASSRRDRGNDGYTF TGTGCCAGCAGCCGGAGGGACAGGGGTAATGATGGCTACACCTTC
- many TRBJ2-7 TRBV19 CASSKSGSTDYEQYF TGTGCCAGTAGCAAAAGCGGATCTACTGACTACGAGCAGTACTTC
- - TRBJ2-1 TRBV20-1 CSAGAVNEQFF TGCAGTGCGGGGGCGGTGAATGAGCAGTTCTTC
- - TRBJ1-6 TRBV6-5 CASRYLLGGSPLHF TGTGCCAGCAGGTACCTCCTCGGGGGTTCACCCCTCCACTTT
TRBD1 - TRBJ1-1 TRBV18 CASSQGAGNTEAFF TGTGCCAGCTCACAGGGGGCGGGGAACACTGAAGCTTTCTTT
- once TRBJ1-2 TRBV12-3/TRBV12-4 CASRQRSNYGYTF TGTGCCAGCAGGCAAAGATCTAACTATGGCTACACCTTC
- once TRBJ1-2 TRBV3-1/TRBV3-2 CASSQGGSALVYGYTF TGTGCCAGCAGCCAAGGAGGGTCAGCCCTTGTATATGGCTACACCTTC
- - TRBJ1-1 TRBV18 CASSPPWEGRNTEAFF TGTGCCAGCTCACCACCCTGGGAGGGAAGGAACACTGAAGCTTTCTTT
- - TRBJ1-4 TRBV7-8 CASSLQSGEKLFF TGTGCCAGCAGCTTACAGTCCGGTGAAAAACTGTTTTTT
- many TRBJ2-1 TRBV24-1 CANNTRRTIILGDCNEQFF TGTGCCAACAATACCCGCCGGACGATTATTCTGGGGGACTGTAATGAGCAGTTCTTC
- - TRBJ1-1 TRBV9 CASSPEAFF TGTGCCAGCAGCCCCGAAGCTTTCTTT
- - TRBJ1-1 TRBV5-1 CASSIGPERLMNTEAFF TGCGCCAGCAGCATAGGGCCTGAGAGGTTGATGAACACTGAAGCTTTCTTT